The T cell receptor beta chain under discussion was sequenced for a study of blood T cell repertoires in COVID-19. Clones were sequenced by immunoSEQ multiplex PCR, and TCRdb holds only the in-frame ones, with some missing. The sample carries 87,000 or so clones, roughly four fifths recorded once. CDR3 length: 14 amino acids. V was cut by 3 bases and J by 2 bases, with 7 bases left in between. In germline, CDR1 is KGHSH, CDR2 LQKENI. V and J are TRBV18 and TRBJ1-4, with D possibly being TRBD1 (5 bases). Input material: peripheral blood. The sequence was collected from a woman aged 65 to 85 with acute or convalescent COVID-19. The DNA for the CDR3 is TGTGCCAGCTCACCGGGGGGGACTAATGAAAAACTGTTTTTT. It translates to CASSPGGTNEKLFF.